This T cell receptor (beta chain) originates from a study of cytomegalovirus exposure and HLA in healthy donors. As for the study in general: Sequencing of 150 million to 200 million T cells in an earlier analysis found approximately 120 million unique TCR beta sequences. Study-wide findings and caveats: Later examination showed HLA-associated TCR beta chains had greater clonal expansion than equally common others. HLA alleles were associated with 15,000 to 20,000 TCR beta sequences in a later analysis at 0.05 false discovery rate. Analyzed later, association rates of TCRs varied across HLA loci, with DRB1 most and HLA-C fewest.

PCR was performed using 60 Vbeta and 13 Jbeta primers. Assay used: immunoSEQ multiplex PCR; TCRdb lists only in-frame clones, some missing. Among roughly 150,000 clones listed, about 85% were seen once. With respect to this clone: Its antigen is still unknown.

The CDR3 totals 16 residues. Germline V gene lookup returns CDR1 MGHRA and CDR2 YSYEKL. V was cut by 3 bases and J by 4 bases, with 18 bases left in between. The source is a woman under 30 in good health and CMV-seronegative. Specimen: PBMCs. The gene calls are TRBV4-1 and TRBJ2-5, with D tentatively TRBD1 (6 bases). DNA of the CDR3: TGCGCCAGCAGCCAGAGGGTAGGGGGATCGACAGAGACCCAGTACTTC. Its protein is CASSQRVGGSTETQYF.